This TCR beta chain came from a study of blood T cell repertoires in COVID-19. Study information: There were acute and convalescent COVID-19 samples, and they came from the United States, Italy and Spain.

V was trimmed by 5 bases and J by 9 bases, leaving 14 bases between them. CDR3 length: 13 residues. Germline V lookup: CDR1 LNHDA, CDR2 SQIVND (reference sequence). This clone was observed a single time. A Seattle source enrolled patients during active infection and followed them longitudinally. Original methodology: Amplification with reference gene primers provided the estimates of nucleated cell counts. Only in-frame clones appear in the TCRdb table, and some are missing; sequencing was by immunoSEQ multiplex PCR. The V and J calls and clone size come from that table; D and trimming were worked out from the DNA. In the table there are approximately 140,000 clones, approximately 85% of which are singletons.

The clonotype was recovered from a woman in her sixties with COVID-19, enrolled during active disease. Material: peripheral blood. This chain uses TRBV19 with TRBJ1-5; tentative D call: TRBD1 (5 bases). The CDR3 coding sequence is TGTGCCAGTAGTGGGGAGCGGGGGACGCCCCAGCATTTT. Amino acid sequence: CASSGERGTPQHF.